In its sample, the clone carrying this T cell receptor (beta chain) was seen once. Its specificity is unknown. This sample stems from a study of T cells in localized non-small cell lung cancer. This table comes from immunoSEQ multiplex PCR, and its TCRdb copy is limited to in-frame clones, with some not included. The sample yields roughly 1,700 clones, approximately 28% seen once. Regarding the study as a whole: Those with higher blood T cell density had longer overall survival. There were a median around 60 of the top 100 tumor clones appearing in adjacent lung. Exceeding tumor, uninvolved adjacent lung had the highest T cell clonality.

Samples of adjacent lung (free of atypia) were collected at least 2 cm from the tumor margin. V gave up 4 bases and J gave up 0 bases; unmatched junction bases: 7. CDR3 length equals 16 residues. CDR1 and CDR2 from the germline V gene are SGDLS and YYNGEE. The sample consisted of normal lung tissue next to the tumor, taken before any cancer treatment. The clonotype comes from a woman aged 40-70 years with stage III lung adenocarcinoma. The V gene is TRBV9, the J gene TRBJ1-3; 7 bases agree with TRBD1. CDR3 loop: CASSPQTGFSGNTIYF. As DNA, the CDR3 is TGTGCCAGCAGCCCCCAGACAGGGTTCTCTGGAAACACCATATATTTT.